This T cell receptor beta chain was observed in a study of CD8+ T cells in alopecia areata. It was from PBMCs that CD4+ and CD8+ T cells were sorted. V gave up 4 bases and J gave up 0 bases, with 13 bases separating them. The CDR3 has 15 amino acids. Germline CDR1 SEHNR, CDR2 FQNEAQ (reference sequence). Investigators isolated RNA and reverse transcribed it into cDNA to act as the sequencing template. The method was immunoSEQ multiplex PCR; TCRdb's version includes in-frame clones alone and lacks a portion of them. The sample carries roughly 100,000 clones, about 60% recorded once. This clone came up a few times. Its antigen is not known. Study findings and constraints: Sequencing of scalp samples also captures resident alphabeta T cells of normal skin. Patients showed less clear TCR sequence sharing than mice, possibly partly because of HLA diversity.

The rearrangement links TRBV7-9 to TRBJ2-7; D is perhaps TRBD1 (6 bases). The origin of this receptor is a human donor in good health. Sequencing was carried out using CD4+ T cells sorted from blood. The CDR3, as DNA: TGTGCCAGCAGCTCGTGGCAGGGGAACTCCTACGAGCAGTACTTC. This translates into CASSSWQGNSYEQYF.